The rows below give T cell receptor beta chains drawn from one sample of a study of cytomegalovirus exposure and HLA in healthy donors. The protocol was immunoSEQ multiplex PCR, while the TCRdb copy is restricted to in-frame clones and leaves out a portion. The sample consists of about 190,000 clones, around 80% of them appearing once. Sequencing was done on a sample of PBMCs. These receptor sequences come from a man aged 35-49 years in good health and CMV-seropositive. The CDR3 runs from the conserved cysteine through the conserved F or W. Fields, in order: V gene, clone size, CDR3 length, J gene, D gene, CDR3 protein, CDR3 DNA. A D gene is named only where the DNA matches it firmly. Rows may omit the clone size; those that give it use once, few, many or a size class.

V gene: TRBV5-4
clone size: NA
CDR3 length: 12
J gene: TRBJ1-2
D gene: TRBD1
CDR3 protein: CASRSGTGPYTF
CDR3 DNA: TGTGCCAGCAGATCCGGGACAGGTCCCTACACCTTC

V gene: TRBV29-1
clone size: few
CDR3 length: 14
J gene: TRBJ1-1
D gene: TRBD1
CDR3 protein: CSVTGTGGYTEAFF
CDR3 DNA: TGCAGCGTTACCGGGACAGGGGGTTACACTGAAGCTTTCTTT

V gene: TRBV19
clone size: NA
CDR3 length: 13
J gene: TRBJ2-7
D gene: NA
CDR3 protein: CASTGSGSYEQCF
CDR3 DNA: TGTGCCAGTACAGGGTCAGGGTCCTACGAGCAGTGCTTC

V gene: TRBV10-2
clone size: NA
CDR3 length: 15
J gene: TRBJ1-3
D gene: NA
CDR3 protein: CASRMGGFSGNTIYF
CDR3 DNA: TGCGCCAGCAGGATGGGGGGGTTCTCTGGAAACACCATATATTTT

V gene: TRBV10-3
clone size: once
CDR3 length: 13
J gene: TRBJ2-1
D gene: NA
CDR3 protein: CAISDQGSLEQFF
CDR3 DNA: TGTGCCATCAGTGATCAGGGTTCCCTTGAGCAGTTCTTC

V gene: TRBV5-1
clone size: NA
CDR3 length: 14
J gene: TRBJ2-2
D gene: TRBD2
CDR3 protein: CASSGTSSNGELFF
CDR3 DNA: TGCGCCAGCAGCGGGACTAGTTCAAACGGGGAGCTGTTTTTT

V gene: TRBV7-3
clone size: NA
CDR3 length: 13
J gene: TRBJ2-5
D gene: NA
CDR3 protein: CASSLFAAETQYF
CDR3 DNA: TGTGCCAGCAGCTTATTTGCAGCGGAGACCCAGTACTTC

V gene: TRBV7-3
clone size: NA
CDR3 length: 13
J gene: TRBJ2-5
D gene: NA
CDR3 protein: CASSRGRWETQYF
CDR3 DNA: TGTGCCAGCAGCCGAGGGAGGTGGGAGACCCAGTACTTC

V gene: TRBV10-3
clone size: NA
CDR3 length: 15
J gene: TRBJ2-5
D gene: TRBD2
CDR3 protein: CAISESNSGDETQYF
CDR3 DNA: TGTGCCATCAGTGAGTCGAATAGCGGGGATGAGACCCAGTACTTC

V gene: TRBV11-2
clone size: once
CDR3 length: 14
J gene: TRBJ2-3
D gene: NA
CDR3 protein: CASSLTGSTDTQYF
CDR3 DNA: TGTGCCAGCAGCTTGACAGGAAGCACAGATACGCAGTATTTT

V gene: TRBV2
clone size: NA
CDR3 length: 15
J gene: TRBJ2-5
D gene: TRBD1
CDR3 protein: CASRSKGQGPRAQYF
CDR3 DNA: TGTGCCAGCAGGTCCAAGGGACAGGGGCCCAGGGCCCAGTACTTC

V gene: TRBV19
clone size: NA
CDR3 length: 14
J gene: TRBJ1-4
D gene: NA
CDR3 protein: CASSSNIRNEKLFF
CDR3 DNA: TGTGCCAGTAGCAGTAACATCCGTAATGAAAAACTGTTTTTT

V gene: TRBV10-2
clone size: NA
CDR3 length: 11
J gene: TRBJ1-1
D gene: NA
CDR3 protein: CASSRQDEAFF
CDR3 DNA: TGCGCCAGCAGCCGACAGGACGAAGCTTTCTTT

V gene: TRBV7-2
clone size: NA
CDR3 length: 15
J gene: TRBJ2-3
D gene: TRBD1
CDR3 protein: CASSLDRGPGDTQYF
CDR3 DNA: TGTGCCAGCAGCTTGGACAGGGGTCCTGGAGATACGCAGTATTTT

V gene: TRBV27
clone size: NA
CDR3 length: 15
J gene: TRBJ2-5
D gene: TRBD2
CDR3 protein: CASSRLAGGQETQYF
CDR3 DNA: TGTGCCAGCAGCCGACTAGCGGGGGGACAAGAGACCCAGTACTTC

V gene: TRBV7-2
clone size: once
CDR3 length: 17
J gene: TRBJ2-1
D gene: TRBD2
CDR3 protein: CASSSRLAGGSYNEQFF
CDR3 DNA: TGTGCCAGCAGCTCCCGTTTAGCGGGGGGCTCCTACAATGAGCAGTTCTTC

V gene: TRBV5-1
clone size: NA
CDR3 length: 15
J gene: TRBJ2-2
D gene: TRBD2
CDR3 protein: CASRPGLPNTGELFF
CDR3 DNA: TGCGCCAGCAGACCGGGACTACCGAACACCGGGGAGCTGTTTTTT

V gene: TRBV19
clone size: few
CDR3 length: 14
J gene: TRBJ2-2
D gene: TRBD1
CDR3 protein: CASKGQGNTGELFF
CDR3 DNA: TGTGCCAGTAAGGGACAGGGGAACACCGGGGAGCTGTTTTTT

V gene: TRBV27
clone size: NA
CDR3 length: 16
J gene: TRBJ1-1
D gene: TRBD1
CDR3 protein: CASSLLTNRGPTEAFF
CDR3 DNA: TGTGCCAGCAGTTTATTAACCAACAGGGGGCCCACTGAAGCTTTCTTT

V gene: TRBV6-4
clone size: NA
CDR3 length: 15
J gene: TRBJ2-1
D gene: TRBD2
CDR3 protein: CASTKVGLAGAEQFF
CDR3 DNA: TGTGCCAGCACCAAAGTTGGACTAGCAGGGGCTGAGCAGTTCTTC